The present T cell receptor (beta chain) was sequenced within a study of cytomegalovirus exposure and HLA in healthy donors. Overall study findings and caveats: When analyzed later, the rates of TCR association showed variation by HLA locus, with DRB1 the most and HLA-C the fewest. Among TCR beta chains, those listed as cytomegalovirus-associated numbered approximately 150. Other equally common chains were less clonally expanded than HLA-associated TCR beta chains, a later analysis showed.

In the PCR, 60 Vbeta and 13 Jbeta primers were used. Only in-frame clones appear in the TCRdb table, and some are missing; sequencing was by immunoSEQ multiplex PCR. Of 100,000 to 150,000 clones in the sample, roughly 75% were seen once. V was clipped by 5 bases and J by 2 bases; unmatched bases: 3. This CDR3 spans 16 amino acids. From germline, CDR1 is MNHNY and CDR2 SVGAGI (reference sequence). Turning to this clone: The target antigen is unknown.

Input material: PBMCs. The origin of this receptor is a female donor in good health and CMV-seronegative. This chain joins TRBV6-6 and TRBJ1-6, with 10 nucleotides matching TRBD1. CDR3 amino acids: CASSKGQGTYNSPLHF. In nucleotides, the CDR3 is TGTGCCAGCAGTAAGGGACAGGGGACCTATAATTCACCCCTCCACTTT.